A single T cell receptor (beta chain) is shown here with its context. Its antigen is undetermined. The sample is drawn from a study of Ad26.COV2.S vaccination and SARS-CoV-2 variants. On the study more broadly: The authors gave Ad26.COV2.S intramuscularly, either once or twice 56 days apart.

The sample's treatment: around 19 received Ad26.COV2.S at low or high dose, single or two shots; several received placebo; per-sample allocation not given. After the first vaccine or placebo injection, samples were drawn on day 63. Donor was an adult aged 18-55 years in Boston. Vaccine was an Ad26 vector expressing Wuhan-strain SARS-CoV-2 spike. Study findings and constraints: Breadth of non-spike TCRs did not differ between vaccinees and placebo recipients.

Libraries were prepared by immunoSEQ multiplex PCR; TCRdb keeps only in-frame clonotypes and omits some of them. In the table there are around 340,000 clones, around 90% of which are singletons. The sequences come from peripheral blood, collected in a trial of Ad26.COV2.S vaccine versus placebo. The sequence derives from a person aged 18-65 years who received the Ad26.COV2.S COVID-19 vaccine or a placebo.

The CDR3 nucleotides read TGTGCCAGCTACAATCAGCCCCAGCATTTT. This codes for CASYNQPQHF. V usage is TRBV21-1 and J usage is TRBJ1-5. TRBV21-1 is reported as a pseudogene. The CDR3 is made up of 10 amino acids.